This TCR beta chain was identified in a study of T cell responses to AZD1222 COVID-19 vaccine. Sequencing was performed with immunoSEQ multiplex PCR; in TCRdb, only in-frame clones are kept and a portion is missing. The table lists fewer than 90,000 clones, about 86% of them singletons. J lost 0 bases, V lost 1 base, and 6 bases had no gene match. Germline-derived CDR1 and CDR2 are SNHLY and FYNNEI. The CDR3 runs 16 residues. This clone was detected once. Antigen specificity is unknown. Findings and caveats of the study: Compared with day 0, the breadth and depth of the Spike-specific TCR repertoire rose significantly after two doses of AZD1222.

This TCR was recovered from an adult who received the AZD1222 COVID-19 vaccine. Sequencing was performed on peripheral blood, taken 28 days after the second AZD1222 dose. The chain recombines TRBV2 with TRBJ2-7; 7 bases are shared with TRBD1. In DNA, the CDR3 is TGTGCCAGCAGTGAAGTGGGACAGCTCCCCTCCTACGAGCAGTACTTC. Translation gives CASSEVGQLPSYEQYF.